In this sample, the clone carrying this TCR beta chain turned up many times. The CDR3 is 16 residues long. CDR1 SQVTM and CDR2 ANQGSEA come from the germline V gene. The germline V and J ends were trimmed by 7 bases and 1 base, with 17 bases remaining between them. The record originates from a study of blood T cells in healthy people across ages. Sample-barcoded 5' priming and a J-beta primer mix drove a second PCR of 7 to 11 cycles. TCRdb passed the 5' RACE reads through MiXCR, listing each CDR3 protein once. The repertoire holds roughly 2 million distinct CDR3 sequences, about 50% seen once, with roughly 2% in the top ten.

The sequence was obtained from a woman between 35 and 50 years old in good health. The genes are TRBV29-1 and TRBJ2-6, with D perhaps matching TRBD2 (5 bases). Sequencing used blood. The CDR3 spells CSASGELRSGANVLTF. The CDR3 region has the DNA TGCAGCGCTTCCGGGGAGCTAAGGTCTGGGGCCAACGTCCTGACTTTC. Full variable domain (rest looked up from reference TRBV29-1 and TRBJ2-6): SAVISQKPSRDICQRGTSLTIQCQVDSQVTMMFWYRQQPGQSLTLIATANQGSEATYESGFVIDKFPISRPNLTFSTLTVSNMSPEDSSIYLCSASGELRSGANVLTFGAGSRLTVL.